The clone carrying this T cell receptor (beta chain) occurred once. Its antigen remains unknown. Sequencing was performed with immunoSEQ multiplex PCR; in TCRdb, only in-frame clones are kept and a portion is missing. The data hold tens of thousands of clones, with approximately 88% observed a single time. V lost 2 bases, J lost 2 bases, and 10 bases lay in between. The CDR3 contains 15 residues. CDR1 SNHLY and CDR2 FYNNEI come from the germline V gene. The entry originates in a study of T cell responses to AZD1222 COVID-19 vaccine. General study results and limits: Donors skewed white British and female; clonal diversity was possibly underestimated. A rise in Spike-specific TCR breadth and depth followed two AZD1222 doses. Of spike-specific TCRs, nearly half reportedly target regions left unmutated in variants.

The source is an adult who received the AZD1222 COVID-19 vaccine. The source material was peripheral blood, sampled 28 days after the second AZD1222 dose. The V call is TRBV2, the J call TRBJ2-1; D unclear. CDR3 region: CASSETRPPYNEQFF. The CDR3 DNA is TGTGCCAGCAGTGAAACCCGACCTCCCTACAATGAGCAGTTCTTC.